Sequencing of this T cell receptor (beta chain) was carried out in a study of blood T cell repertoires in COVID-19. Across the study: Italy, Spain and the United States were the sources of the convalescent and acute COVID-19 samples.

Method: immunoSEQ multiplex PCR; TCRdb's copy keeps in-frame clones and lacks some. The table lists about 130,000 clones, 75% to 90% of them singletons, with 15% to 20% in the top ten. Two consecutive negative NP/OP PCR tests, clearance, or resolved symptoms defined Cohort 3 recovery. Trimming removed 5 bases from V and 0 bases from J, with 11 bases in between. The CDR3 consists of 15 residues. CDR1 SEHNR and CDR2 FQNEAQ come from the germline V gene (reference sequence). Sequenced sample: PBMCs or T cells enriched from blood (not recorded which). The clonotype was recovered from a man aged 30-40 years who had recovered from COVID-19. The V gene is TRBV7-9, the J gene TRBJ2-1, with a weak D call TRBD1 (5 bases). The CDR3: CASSPDRYSYNEQFF. As DNA, the CDR3 is TGTGCCAGCAGCCCCGACAGATACTCCTACAATGAGCAGTTCTTC.